This TCR beta chain was sequenced in a study of cytomegalovirus exposure and HLA in healthy donors. The primer mix had 60 Vbeta and 13 Jbeta primers. Sequenced by immunoSEQ multiplex PCR; TCRdb stores in-frame clones only, minus some. The sample lists over 150,000 clones, 70% to 80% occurring once. V gave up 3 bases and J gave up 5 bases; unmatched junction bases: 4. Germline V gives CDR1 KGHSH, CDR2 LQKENI. The CDR3 extends over 15 amino acids. Sequenced sample: PBMCs. The chain couples TRBV18 to TRBJ2-1; 10 bases fit TRBD2. This sequence was found in a man younger than 30 in good health and CMV-seropositive. The CDR3: CASSPSGLADNEQFF. DNA for the CDR3: TGTGCCAGCTCACCCTCCGGACTAGCGGACAATGAGCAGTTCTTC. Together with reference TRBV18 and TRBJ2-1, the CDR3 gives the full variable domain: NAGVMQNPRHLVRRRGQEARLRCSPMKGHSHVYWYRQLPEEGLKFMVYLQKENIIDESGMPKERFSAEFPKEGPSILRIQQVVRGDSAAYFCASSPSGLADNEQFFGPGTRLTVL.